This TCR beta chain was found in a study of shared clonotypes between healthy human individuals. Regarding the study as a whole: Estimated clonotype richness was generally higher in naive than memory subsets.

As concerns this clone: What it recognizes is unknown.

Positive CCR7 selection of CD45RO-negative cells yielded the naive CD8 cells, and terminally differentiated effector memory CD45RA+ cells were excluded. Method: immunoSEQ multiplex PCR; TCRdb's copy keeps in-frame clones and lacks some. The sample holds about 820,000 clones, 80% to 95% seen once. The CDR3 length is 16 residues. Germline CDR1 is SGHKS and CDR2 is YYEKEE (reference sequence). V gave up 4 bases and J gave up 3 bases; unmatched junction bases: 12. The chain recombines TRBV5-5 with TRBJ2-7; TRBD1 matches 8 bases. The TCR comes from a man aged 30 to 45 in good health. The sequenced sample was naive CD8+ T cells sorted from blood. CDR3 in DNA: TGTGCCAGCAGCCAATTGACAGGGGAGTATGTCTACGAGCAGTACTTC. This codes for CASSQLTGEYVYEQYF.